This T cell receptor (beta chain) emerged from a study of ipilimumab plus nivolumab after autologous stem cell transplantation. On the study more broadly: Typical patient got roughly five ipilimumab doses and about eight nivolumab doses (median). Overall study findings and caveats: Authors suggest TCR repertoire, Treg phenotype and gut microbiota support further study.

Assay: immunoSEQ multiplex PCR; the TCRdb copy retains only in-frame clones and omits some. The sample has 15,000 to 20,000 clones, 65% to 85% seen once; the top ten hold less than 40%. Concerning this clone itself: Its antigen is not known.

The CDR3 length is 17 residues. Germline V CDR1 and CDR2: SGHVS, FNYEAQ. V dropped 1 base and J dropped 0 bases, with 13 bases sitting between them. Ipilimumab, 1 mg/kg, started 14 to 28 days after autologous transplant. Through week 26, nivolumab 3 mg/kg IV was given weeks 1, 4, 7, 10, then biweekly. The source material was PBMCs, sampled in a trial of ipilimumab plus nivolumab as post-transplant consolidation. The TCR comes from a male donor with diffuse large B-cell lymphoma. The rearrangement links TRBV7-6 to TRBJ1-5; weak D call: TRBD1 (6 bases). The CDR3 nucleotides are TGTGCCAGCAGCTTAGGCCTGGGGGCCTTTAGCAATCAGCCCCAGCATTTT. This translates into CASSLGLGAFSNQPQHF.